This T cell receptor beta chain appears in the sequencing data of a study of cytomegalovirus exposure and HLA in healthy donors. This CDR3 has 16 residues. V trimming: 3 bases; J trimming: 1 base; junction bases outside the gene matches: 5. CDR1 is SGDLS, CDR2 YYNGEE, per germline. Some clones are missing from TCRdb's copy, which holds only in-frame ones; the method was immunoSEQ multiplex PCR. The sample contains around 300,000 clones, around 87% of which appear only once. The rearrangement joins TRBV9 to TRBJ2-5, with TRBD2 identical over 11 bases. The clonotype was recovered from a woman under 40 in good health and CMV-seropositive. The source material was PBMCs. The DNA of the CDR3 is TGTGCCAGCAGCGAGTGGGGACTAGCGGCCCAAGAGACCCAGTACTTC. Translating it yields CASSEWGLAAQETQYF.